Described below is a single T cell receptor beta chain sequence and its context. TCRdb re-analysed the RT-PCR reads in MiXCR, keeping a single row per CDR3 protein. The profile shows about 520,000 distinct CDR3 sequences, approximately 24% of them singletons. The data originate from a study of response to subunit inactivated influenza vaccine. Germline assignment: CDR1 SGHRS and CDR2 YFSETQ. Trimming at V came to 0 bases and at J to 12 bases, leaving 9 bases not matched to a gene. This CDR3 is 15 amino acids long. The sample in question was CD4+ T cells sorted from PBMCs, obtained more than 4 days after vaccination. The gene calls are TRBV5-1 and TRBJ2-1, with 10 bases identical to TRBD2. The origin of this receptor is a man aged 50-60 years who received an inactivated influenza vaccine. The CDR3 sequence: CASSLETSGYRRQFF. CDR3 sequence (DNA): TGCGCCAGCAGCTTGGAGACTAGCGGGTACCGGCGGCAGTTCTTC.